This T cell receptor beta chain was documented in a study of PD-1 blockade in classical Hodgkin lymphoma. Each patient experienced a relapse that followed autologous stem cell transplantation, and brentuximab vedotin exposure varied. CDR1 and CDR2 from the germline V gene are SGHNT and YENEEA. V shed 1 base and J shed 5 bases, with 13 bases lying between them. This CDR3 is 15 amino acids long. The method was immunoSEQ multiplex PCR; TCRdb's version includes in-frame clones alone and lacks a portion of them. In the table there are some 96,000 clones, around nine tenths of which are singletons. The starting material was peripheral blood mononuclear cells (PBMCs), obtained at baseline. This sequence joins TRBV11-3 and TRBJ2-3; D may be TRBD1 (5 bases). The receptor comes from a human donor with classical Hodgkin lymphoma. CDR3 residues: CASSLGGRVGDTQYF. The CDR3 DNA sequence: TGTGCCAGCAGCTTAGGTGGCAGGGTCGGAGATACGCAGTATTTT.